This entry lists 9 T cell receptor beta chains sequenced from one sample in a study of STAT3 mutations in large granular lymphocyte leukemia. Study-level findings and limits: At least one immunodominant TCR beta clonotype appeared in every T-cell large granular lymphocyte leukemia patient.

Data came from immunoSEQ multiplex PCR; TCRdb stores just in-frame clones and leaves some out. The table has thousands of clones, less than 60% seen once. These receptors' targets are unknown. The sample consisted of peripheral blood mononuclear cells. All receptors derive from a man aged 55 to 70 with T-cell large granular lymphocyte leukemia. Some clones in this sample may be carry-over from other donors' samples.

This chain uses TRBV28 with TRBJ1-6; D unresolved. CDR3 length equals 13 residues. Looked up from germline, CDR1 is MDHEN and CDR2 is SYDVKM. The germline V and J ends were trimmed by 7 bases and 3 bases, with 7 bases remaining between them. CDR3 coding DNA: TGTGCCAGCATGTCCAGCTATAATTCACCCCTCCACTTT. It yields the protein CASMSSYNSPLHF. Filled out from reference TRBV28 and TRBJ1-6, the complete variable domain reads DVKVTQSSRYLVKRTGEKVFLECVQDMDHENMFWYRQDPGLGLRLIYFSYDVKMKEKGDIPEGYSVSREKKERFSLILESASTNQTSMYLCASMSSYNSPLHFGNGTRLTVT.

The genes are TRBV30 and TRBJ1-2; D unclear. This CDR3 region has 10 residues. Germline V gives CDR1 GTSNPN, CDR2 SVGIG (reference sequence). Trimming shortened V by 3 bases and J by 7 bases, and 6 bases separated the two germline ends. The CDR3 spells CAWRQVGYTF. For the CDR3, the DNA is TGTGCCTGGAGGCAGGTTGGCTACACCTTC.

The chain couples TRBV4-1 to TRBJ1-6; unclear D gene. The CDR3 contains 13 residues. The V gene's germline CDR1 is MGHRA and CDR2 YSYEKL. The V end lost 4 bases, the J end lost 4 bases, and 5 bases lay between the germline ends. The CDR3 spells CASSLTYNSPLHF. The CDR3 region has the DNA TGCGCCAGCAGCCTGACGTATAATTCACCCCTCCACTTT.

V is TRBV29-1 and J is TRBJ1-2; D is perhaps TRBD1 (5 bases). The length of the CDR3 is 12 residues. Trimming stripped 7 bases from V and 2 bases from J, with 11 bases between. Germline values: CDR1 SQVTM, CDR2 ANQGSEA. The CDR3 sequence is CSGRDGNYGYTF. The CDR3 DNA is TGCAGCGGGCGGGACGGGAACTATGGCTACACCTTC.

This clone has just a few counts. The rearrangement links TRBV18 to TRBJ1-2; D is unclear. Germline lookup yields CDR1 KGHSH and CDR2 LQKENI. V lost 2 bases, J lost 1 base, and 5 bases lay in between. There are 13 residues in the CDR3. The CDR3 DNA reads as TGTGCCAGCTCACCAGGAAGTAACTATGGCTACACCTTC. It translates to CASSPGSNYGYTF.

This clone was recorded a few times. The chain has TRBV28 and TRBJ1-5; D unresolved. V was trimmed by 8 bases and J by 4 bases, leaving 9 bases between them. The germline gives CDR1 MDHEN, CDR2 SYDVKM. The CDR3 loop spans 12 amino acids. CDR3 region: CASSTGNQPQHF. The CDR3 bases are TGTGCCAGCTCGACGGGAAATCAGCCCCAGCATTTT.

The chain carries TRBV30 and TRBJ2-1, with TRBD2 identical over 9 bases. CDR1 is GTSNPN and CDR2 is SVGIG in the germline V gene (reference sequence). V shed 2 bases and J 4 bases; nucleotides not matched to a gene: 3. The length of the CDR3 is 14 residues. The CDR3 sequence: CAWSSLAGYNEQFF. The CDR3 bases are TGTGCCTGGAGTTCCCTAGCGGGGTACAATGAGCAGTTCTTC.

This clone was seen only a few times. J is TRBJ1-2 and V is TRBV30, with 8 positions matching TRBD1. V lost 5 bases to trimming and J lost 5 bases; unmatched junction nucleotides: 1. The CDR3 extends over 11 amino acids. CDR1 is GTSNPN and CDR2 is SVGIG in the germline V gene (reference sequence). CDR3 nucleotide sequence: TGTGCCTGGGGGACAGGTTATGGCTACACCTTC. Residues: CAWGTGYGYTF.

The J gene is TRBJ2-5, the V gene TRBV30, with unresolved D. The germline V gene encodes CDR1 GTSNPN and CDR2 SVGIG (reference sequence). This CDR3 has 13 residues. Trimming took 5 bases from V and 1 from J, leaving 11 bases between them. The CDR3 spells CAWAVSRQETQYF. The CDR3 DNA is TGTGCCTGGGCCGTTAGTCGCCAAGAGACCCAGTACTTC. The entire variable domain, with the rest obtained from reference TRBV30 and TRBJ2-5, is as follows: SQTIHQWPATLVQPVGSPLSLECTVEGTSNPNLYWYRQAAGRGLQLLFYSVGIGQISSEVPQNLSASRPQDRQFILSSKKLLLSDSGFYLCAWAVSRQETQYFGPGTRLLVL.